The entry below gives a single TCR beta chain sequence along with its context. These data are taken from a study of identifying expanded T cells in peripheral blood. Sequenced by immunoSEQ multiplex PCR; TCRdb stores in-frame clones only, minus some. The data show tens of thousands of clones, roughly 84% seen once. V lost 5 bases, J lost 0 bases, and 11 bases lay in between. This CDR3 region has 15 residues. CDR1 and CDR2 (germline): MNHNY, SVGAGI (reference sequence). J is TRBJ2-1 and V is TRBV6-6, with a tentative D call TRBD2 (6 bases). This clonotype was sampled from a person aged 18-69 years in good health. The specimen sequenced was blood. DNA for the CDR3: TGTGCCAGCAGTCGGGGGACCCCCTCCTACAATGAGCAGTTCTTC. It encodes CASSRGTPSYNEQFF.